This record concerns one TCR beta chain sequence. Its cognate antigen is unknown. The sample is drawn from a study of CD8 T cells in Susac syndrome. Whole-study results and caveats: It was acknowledged in the study that its TCR sequencing and HLA analysis involved a relatively small number of individuals.

Sequencing of TCR beta, carried out with a high-throughput approach, was applied to CD8+ and CD4+ T cells from the blood. TEMRA cells were FACS-enriched, and CD8+ and CD4+ T cells were isolated negatively. RNA was extracted with the RNeasy kit, and a quantity of roughly 0.5 to 1 ug was reverse transcribed using random hexamers. Multiplex immunoSEQ PCR targeted 54 Vbeta and 13 Jbeta TCR beta segments. A single record per CDR3 protein comes from TCRdb applying MiXCR to the immunoSEQ multiplex PCR reads. The data contain about 190,000 distinct CDR3 sequences, roughly 92% of them singletons. This CDR3 region has 16 residues. Looked up from germline, CDR1 is MGHRA and CDR2 is YSYEKL. V was shortened by 3 bases and J by 4 bases, with 16 bases between the two germline ends.

The TCR originated in a human donor in good health. The sequenced sample was CD4+ T cells from PBMCs. The rearrangement uses TRBV4-1 and TRBJ2-1; D may be TRBD2 (5 bases). The CDR3 nucleotides are TGCGCCAGCAGCCAGACCAGCTCGACGGGGTACAATGAGCAGTTCTTC. The encoded protein is CASSQTSSTGYNEQFF.